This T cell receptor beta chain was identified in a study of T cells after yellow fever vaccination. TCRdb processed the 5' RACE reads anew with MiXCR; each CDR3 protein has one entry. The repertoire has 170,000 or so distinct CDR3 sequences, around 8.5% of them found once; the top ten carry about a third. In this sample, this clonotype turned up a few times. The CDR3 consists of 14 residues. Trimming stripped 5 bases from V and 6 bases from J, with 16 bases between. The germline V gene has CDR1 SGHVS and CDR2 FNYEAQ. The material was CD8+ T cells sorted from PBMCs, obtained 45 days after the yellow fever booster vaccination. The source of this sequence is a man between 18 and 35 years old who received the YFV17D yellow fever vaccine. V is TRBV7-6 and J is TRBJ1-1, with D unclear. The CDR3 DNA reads TGTGCCAGCAGCCGAGATACGAGAGCAGCTGAAGCTTTCTTT. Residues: CASSRDTRAAEAFF.